This TCR beta chain came from a study of blood T cell repertoires in COVID-19. Study context: Both acute and convalescent COVID-19 samples were obtained from the United States, Italy and Spain.

Here immunoSEQ multiplex PCR was the method, and the copy in TCRdb shows in-frame clones only, minus some. This table has 150,000 to 200,000 clones, around four fifths appearing once. Per germline, CDR1 WSHSY and CDR2 SAAADI. The CDR3 has 13 amino acids. Trimming shortened V by 5 bases and J by 6 bases, and 13 bases separated the two germline ends. This chain links TRBV10-2 with TRBJ1-1; perhaps TRBD1 as D (6 bases). Sequencing input: peripheral blood. The TCR originated in a woman aged 70-85 years with COVID-19, enrolled during active disease. The CDR3 coding sequence is TGCGCCAGCAGTTTTGACAGGACGGCTGAAGCTTTCTTT. Protein: CASSFDRTAEAFF.